This T cell receptor (beta chain) was captured by sequencing in a study of blood T cell repertoires in COVID-19. Overall study: There were acute and convalescent COVID-19 samples, and they came from the United States, Italy and Spain. In each case, the material was cDNA or gDNA derived from T cells, B-cell-depleted T cells, or PBMCs.

V lost 8 bases and J 4 bases, leaving 14 bases between the germline ends. The CDR3 length is 13 residues. Germline assignment: CDR1 SNHLY and CDR2 FYNNEI. The Seattle patients joined while their infection was active and were tracked longitudinally afterward. This clone was seen only once. Libraries were prepared by immunoSEQ multiplex PCR; TCRdb keeps only in-frame clonotypes and omits some of them. The sample lists roughly 350,000 clones, roughly 86% seen once, with around 6.6% in the top ten. The chain carries TRBV2 and TRBJ1-2; possibly TRBD1 for D (6 bases). The sequenced sample consisted of peripheral blood. This TCR was sampled from a woman in her 70s with COVID-19, enrolled during active disease. The CDR3 DNA sequence: TGTGCCAGCGGCCGGCAGGGGATCTATGGCTACACCTTC. Encoded protein: CASGRQGIYGYTF.